What follows are 29 T cell receptor beta chains derived from one specimen sequenced in a study of T cells after yellow fever vaccination. TCRdb reprocessed the 5' RACE reads via MiXCR and lists one record per CDR3 protein. The sample carries approximately 550,000 distinct CDR3 sequences, under 25% recorded once. The source was PBMCs, collected 15 days after the yellow fever booster vaccination. The receptors come from a man younger than 40 who received the YFV17D yellow fever vaccine.

V is TRBV6-1 and J is TRBJ2-7; TRBD2 agrees at 7 bases. Unmatched junction bases numbered 10, after V lost 8 bases and J lost 3 bases. Per the germline V gene, CDR1 is MNHNS and CDR2 is SASEGT. The CDR3 runs 14 residues. The CDR3 spells CASGAGAGNYEQYF. CDR3 coding DNA: TGTGCCAGCGGTGCGGGAGCGGGGAACTACGAGCAGTACTTC.

The chain employs TRBV20-1 and TRBJ1-2; D remains ambiguous. Trimming cost V 1 base and J 4 bases, with 10 bases left between them. Looked up from germline, CDR1 is DFQATT and CDR2 is SNEGSKA (reference sequence). CDR3 length: 13 residues. For the CDR3, the DNA is TGCAGTGCTAGAGCGGACGGAATCTATGGCTACACCTTC. Its translation: CSARADGIYGYTF.

V usage is TRBV20-1 and J usage is TRBJ2-7; D may match TRBD1 or TRBD2 (5 bases each). Germline V gives CDR1 DFQATT, CDR2 SNEGSKA (reference sequence). This CDR3 contains 12 residues. CDR3 sequence: CGGTYSSYEQYF. CDR3 bases: TGCGGGGGTACGTACAGCTCCTACGAGCAGTACTTC.

This clonotype occurred a few times. This rearrangement joins TRBV29-1 to TRBJ2-3; D call uncertain. The V gene lost 4 bases and the J gene lost 2 bases, with 13 bases spanning the gap. The CDR3 is 14 residues long. Germline CDR1 reads SQVTM; CDR2 reads ANQGSEA. CDR3 sequence: CSVVGLDDTDTQYF. CDR3 DNA sequence: TGCAGCGTTGTAGGGTTGGATGACACAGATACGCAGTATTTT.

The chain combines TRBV14 with TRBJ2-1; 9 bases agree with TRBD2. This CDR3 is 13 amino acids long. The germline V gene encodes CDR1 SGHDN and CDR2 FVKESK. Losses at the gene ends were 6 bases for V and 7 bases for J; bases not matched to a gene: 4. The CDR3 DNA sequence: TGTGCCAGCAGACGACTAGCGGAGAATGAGCAGTTCTTC. Translated: CASRRLAENEQFF.

Only a few counts were recorded for this clonotype. The gene calls are TRBV20-1 and TRBJ2-2; unclear D gene. V was pared by 5 bases and J by 2 bases, with 12 bases between. The CDR3 runs 14 residues. CDR1 and CDR2 from the germline V gene are DFQATT and SNEGSKA (reference sequence). Written as DNA, the CDR3 is TGCAGTGCTCCACTAAGCCTAAACACCGGGGAGCTGTTTTTT. It yields the protein CSAPLSLNTGELFF.

This clonotype was seen a handful of times. The chain combines TRBV7-2 with TRBJ2-7; 7 bases align to TRBD1. This CDR3 has 14 amino acids. CDR1 SGHTA and CDR2 FQGNSA come from the germline V gene. V lost 2 bases, J lost 4 bases, and 5 bases stayed unmatched. The CDR3 DNA sequence: TGTGCCAGCAGCTTAACTCAGGGGGTATACGAGCAGTACTTC. This encodes CASSLTQGVYEQYF.

The rearrangement joins TRBV18 to TRBJ2-7; TRBD2 is a possible D gene (6 bases). The CDR3 contains 14 residues. Germline lookup yields CDR1 KGHSH and CDR2 LQKENI. Deletions cut 3 bases from V and 6 bases from J, with 15 bases between. Here the CDR3 reads CASSPGGLITEQYF. CDR3 nucleotides: TGTGCCAGCTCACCCGGGGGATTGATAACCGAGCAGTACTTC.

The rearrangement links TRBV5-5 to TRBJ2-2; D uncertain. V lost 7 bases, J lost 5 bases, and 6 bases lay in between. CDR1 SGHKS and CDR2 YYEKEE come from the germline V gene (reference sequence). The CDR3 has 11 residues. CDR3 region: CASEDTGELFF. DNA for the CDR3: TGTGCCAGCGAAGATACCGGGGAGCTGTTTTTT. Drawing the rest from reference TRBV5-5 and TRBJ2-2, the complete variable domain is DAGVTQSPTHLIKTRGQQVTLRCSPISGHKSVSWYQQVLGQGPQFIFQYYEKEERGRGNFPDRFSARQFPNYSSELNVNALLLGDSALYLCASEDTGELFFGEGSRLTVL.

A word on this clonotype: One end of the junction fails to match germline, which may point to a read error. The rearrangement joins TRBV20-1 to TRBJ2-1; D may be TRBD2 (5 bases). CDR1 and CDR2 (germline): DFQATT, SNEGSKA (reference sequence). The CDR3 runs 16 residues. The CDR3 loop is CCARDLATSSYNEQFF. Here the CDR3 DNA reads TGCTGTGCTAGAGACCTAGCTACGAGCTCCTACAATGAGCAGTTCTTC.

This clonotype has just a few counts. The chain uses TRBV4-3 and TRBJ2-3, with 12 bases that match TRBD2. V was clipped by 4 bases and J by 3 bases; unmatched bases: 14. The CDR3 runs 19 residues. Germline V gene data show CDR1 as LGHNA and CDR2 as YSLEER. CDR3 protein: CASSLTLAGGPSGTDTQYF. The CDR3, as DNA: TGCGCCAGCAGCCTCACCCTAGCGGGAGGGCCCTCGGGTACAGATACGCAGTATTTT.

The chain carries TRBV20-1 and TRBJ2-1, with TRBD2 identical over 11 bases. The CDR3 runs 16 residues. Looked up from germline, CDR1 is DFQATT and CDR2 is SNEGSKA (reference sequence). The J segment lost 8 bases and the V segment lost 1 base, leaving 10 bases of the junction unmatched. CDR3 sequence: CSARAASGRSYDEQFF. In DNA, the CDR3 is TGCAGTGCTAGAGCCGCTAGCGGGAGGTCTTACGATGAGCAGTTCTTC.

This clonotype appeared a few times. V and J are TRBV20-1 and TRBJ2-3; 14 bases line up with TRBD2. The CDR3 covers 20 residues. Germline trimming cut 3 bases from V and 4 bases from J; bases unmatched to any gene: 18. The V gene's germline CDR1 is DFQATT and CDR2 SNEGSKA (reference sequence). CDR3 sequence (DNA): TGCAGTGCTAGTTCTTTACCCGGGACTAGCGGGAGAGGGGGGCCAGATACGCAGTATTTT. This codes for CSASSLPGTSGRGGPDTQYF.

The chain carries TRBV7-9 and TRBJ2-1; no clear D. Germline V gives CDR1 SEHNR, CDR2 FQNEAQ (reference sequence). The length of the CDR3 is 14 residues. Between the trimmed V and J ends, which lost 0 bases and 12 bases, there was a span of 15 bases. The CDR3 region is CASSLASDARRQFF. The CDR3 nucleotides are TGTGCCAGCAGCTTAGCCTCTGACGCAAGGAGGCAGTTCTTC.

The CDR3 bases are TGTGCCAGCAGTTCCGGGTCGGGCAGTCGTAGGGCTGAGCAGTTCTTC. This codes for CASSSGSGSRRAEQFF. This chain connects TRBV12-3 or TRBV12-4 to TRBJ2-1; the D is unclear. V shed 4 bases and J shed 9 bases, with 22 bases lying between them. The CDR3 extends over 16 amino acids.

J is TRBJ2-2 and V is TRBV12-3 or TRBV12-4; maybe TRBD2 (5 bases). Trimming cost V 4 bases and J 1 base, with 16 bases left between them. The CDR3 runs 17 residues. In DNA form, the CDR3 reads TGTGCCAGCAGTTACTCGGGTTCGGGGAGGAACACCGGGGAGCTGTTTTTT. Residues: CASSYSGSGRNTGELFF.

The chain couples TRBV20-1 to TRBJ1-6; 7 bases are a match to TRBD1. The CDR3 is 12 residues long. The germline CDR1 and CDR2 sequences are DFQATT and SNEGSKA (reference sequence). For the CDR3, the DNA is TGCAGCCAGGGGGGAACGGATGGGTCCCTCCACTTT. It translates to CSQGGTDGSLHF.

This clonotype has only a few counts. The chain combines TRBV11-2 with TRBJ2-1; D ambiguous. Per germline, CDR1 SGHAT and CDR2 FQNNGV. V dropped 3 bases and J dropped 5 bases, with 8 bases sitting between them. The CDR3 spans 13 residues. CDR3 sequence: CASSLKLNNEQFF. The CDR3 DNA sequence: TGTGCCAGCAGCTTGAAACTCAACAATGAGCAGTTCTTC.

This clonotype has only a few counts. This rearrangement joins TRBV29-1 to TRBJ1-1; maybe TRBD1 (5 bases). The CDR3 spans 12 residues. Germline CDR1 SQVTM, CDR2 ANQGSEA. V dropped 6 bases and J dropped 5 bases, with 13 bases sitting between them. The DNA of the CDR3 is TGCAGCGTGTCAGGGCGTAGGACTGAAGCTTTCTTT. Its translation is CSVSGRRTEAFF.

CDR3 amino acids: CASSLVGGAAYGYTF. The CDR3 nucleotides are TGTGCCAGCAGCTTAGTAGGAGGGGCGGCCTATGGCTACACCTTC. The rearrangement links TRBV11-2 to TRBJ1-2; tentatively, D is TRBD1 (5 bases). CDR3 length equals 15 residues. V was cut by 1 base and J by 4 bases, with 13 bases left in between. The germline V gene has CDR1 SGHAT and CDR2 FQNNGV.

V and J are TRBV2 and TRBJ1-2, with unresolved D. This CDR3 has 11 residues. The V gene lost 6 bases and the J gene lost 9 bases, with 11 bases spanning the gap. The germline gives CDR1 SNHLY, CDR2 FYNNEI. In DNA, the CDR3 is TGTGCCAGCAGCGGACGGGAGAGCTACACCTTC. Translating it yields CASSGRESYTF.

DNA for the CDR3: TGTGCCAGTAGTGCCCGGACCGATCACCCCTCTGGGGCCAACGTCCTGACTTTC. It is translated as CASSARTDHPSGANVLTF. The rearrangement joins TRBV19 to TRBJ2-6; D is undetermined. This CDR3 is built from 18 residues. Germline assignment: CDR1 LNHDA and CDR2 SQIVND (reference sequence). V dropped 5 bases and J dropped 0 bases, with 17 bases sitting between them.

This chain joins TRBV20-1 and TRBJ2-5; 7 bases align to TRBD1. The CDR3 totals 13 residues. The germline V gene has CDR1 DFQATT and CDR2 SNEGSKA (reference sequence). The V gene end was trimmed by 5 bases and the J gene end by 2 bases; junction bases not matched to a gene: 5. The CDR3 here is CSAVNRGQETQYF. CDR3 nucleotide sequence: TGCAGTGCTGTTAACAGGGGACAAGAGACCCAGTACTTC.

The rearrangement links TRBV29-1 to TRBJ2-1; no clear D. Germline values: CDR1 SQVTM, CDR2 ANQGSEA. V was trimmed by 3 bases and J by 4 bases, leaving 7 bases between them. The CDR3 length is 12 residues. The CDR3 region is CSVDGRYNEQFF. In nucleotides, the CDR3 is TGCAGCGTTGATGGGCGGTACAATGAGCAGTTCTTC.

The rearrangement uses TRBV10-3 and TRBJ1-6, with no clear D. CDR1 is ENHRY, CDR2 SYGVKD, per germline. The CDR3 spans 12 residues. V lost 6 bases and J 8 bases, leaving 8 bases between the germline ends. The CDR3 DNA reads TGTGCCATCAGCGGACGGGATTCACCCCTCCACTTT. Protein sequence: CAISGRDSPLHF.

This clonotype was detected only a few times. The V gene is TRBV14, the J gene TRBJ2-5, with 8 positions matching TRBD2. The CDR3 runs to 15 residues. Germline V gives CDR1 SGHDN, CDR2 FVKESK. V lost 1 base to trimming and J lost 2 bases; unmatched junction nucleotides: 3. The CDR3 is CASSQASGLQETQYF. DNA for the CDR3: TGTGCCAGCAGCCAAGCTAGCGGGTTGCAAGAGACCCAGTACTTC.

The chain employs TRBV15 and TRBJ2-5; no definite D call. Trimming left V 4 bases short and J 5 bases short, with 5 bases between. The CDR3 is 11 amino acids. CDR1 and CDR2 (germline): LNHNV, YYDKDF (reference sequence). CDR3 bases: TGTGCCACCAGCAATTGGGAGACCCAGTACTTC. Translated: CATSNWETQYF.

This clonotype was picked up a small number of times. The chain couples TRBV6-1 to TRBJ2-5; D unresolved. The length of the CDR3 is 14 residues. Trimming took 7 bases from V and 2 from J, leaving 14 bases between them. Germline-derived CDR1 and CDR2 are MNHNS and SASEGT. Here the CDR3 DNA reads TGTGCCAGCACTAGAAGTTGGGGACAAGAGACCCAGTACTTC. Protein sequence: CASTRSWGQETQYF.

This clonotype has more than one count but fewer than ten. This sequence joins TRBV29-1 and TRBJ2-3, with a tentative D call TRBD2 (6 bases). The CDR3 totals 14 residues. Germline V gene data show CDR1 as SQVTM and CDR2 as ANQGSEA. Trimming pared 4 bases from V and 0 bases from J, leaving 11 bases between. This CDR3 reads CSVVEGRSTDTQYF. Here the CDR3 DNA reads TGCAGCGTTGTGGAGGGCCGCAGCACAGATACGCAGTATTTT.